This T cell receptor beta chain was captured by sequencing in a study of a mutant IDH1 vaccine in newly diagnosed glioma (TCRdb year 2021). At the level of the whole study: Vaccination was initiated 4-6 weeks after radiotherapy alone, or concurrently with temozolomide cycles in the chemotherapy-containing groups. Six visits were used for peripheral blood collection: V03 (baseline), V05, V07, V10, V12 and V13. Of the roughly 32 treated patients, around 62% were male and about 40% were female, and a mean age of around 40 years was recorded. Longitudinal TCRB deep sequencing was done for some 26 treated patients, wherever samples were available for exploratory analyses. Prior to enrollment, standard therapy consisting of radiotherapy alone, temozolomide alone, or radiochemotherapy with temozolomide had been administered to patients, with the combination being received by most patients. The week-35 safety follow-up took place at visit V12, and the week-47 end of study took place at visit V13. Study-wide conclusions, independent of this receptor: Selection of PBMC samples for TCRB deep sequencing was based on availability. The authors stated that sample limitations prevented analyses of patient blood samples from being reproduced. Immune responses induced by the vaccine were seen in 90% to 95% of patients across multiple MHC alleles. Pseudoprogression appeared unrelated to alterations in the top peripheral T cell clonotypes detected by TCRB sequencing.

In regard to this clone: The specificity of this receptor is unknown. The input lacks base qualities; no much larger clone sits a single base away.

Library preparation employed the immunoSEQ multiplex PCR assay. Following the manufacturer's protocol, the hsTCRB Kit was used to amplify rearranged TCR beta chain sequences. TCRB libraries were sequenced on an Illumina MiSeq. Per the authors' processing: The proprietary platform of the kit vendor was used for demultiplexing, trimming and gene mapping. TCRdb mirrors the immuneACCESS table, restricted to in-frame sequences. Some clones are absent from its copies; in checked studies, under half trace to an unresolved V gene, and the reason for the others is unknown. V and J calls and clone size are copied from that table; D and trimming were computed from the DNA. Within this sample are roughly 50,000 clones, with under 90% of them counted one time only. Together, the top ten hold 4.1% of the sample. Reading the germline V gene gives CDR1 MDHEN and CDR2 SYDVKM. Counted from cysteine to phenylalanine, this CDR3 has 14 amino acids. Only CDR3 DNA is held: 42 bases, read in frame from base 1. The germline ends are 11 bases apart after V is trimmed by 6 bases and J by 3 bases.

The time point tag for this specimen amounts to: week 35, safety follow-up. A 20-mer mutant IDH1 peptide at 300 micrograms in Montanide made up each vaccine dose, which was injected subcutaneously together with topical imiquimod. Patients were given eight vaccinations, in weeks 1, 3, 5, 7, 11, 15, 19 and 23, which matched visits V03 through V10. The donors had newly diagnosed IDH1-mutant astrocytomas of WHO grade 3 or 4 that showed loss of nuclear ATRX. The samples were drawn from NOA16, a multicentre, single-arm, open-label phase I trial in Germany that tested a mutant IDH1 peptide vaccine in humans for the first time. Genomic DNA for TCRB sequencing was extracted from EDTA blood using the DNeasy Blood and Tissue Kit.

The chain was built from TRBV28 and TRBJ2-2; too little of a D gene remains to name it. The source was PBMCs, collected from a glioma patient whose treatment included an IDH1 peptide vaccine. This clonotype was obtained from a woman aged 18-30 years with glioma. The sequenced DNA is TGTGCCAGCAGCCGCGGACGCTACACCGGGGAGCTGTTTTTT. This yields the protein CASSRGRYTGELFF.